Each of the 28 T cell receptor beta chains below was sequenced from the same sample in a study of cytomegalovirus exposure and HLA in healthy donors. Amplification used 60 Vbeta primers and 13 Jbeta primers. TCRdb keeps only in-frame clones here, not all; method: immunoSEQ multiplex PCR. Counted here are about 150,000 clones, approximately 87% occurring once; the ten biggest clones make up approximately 1.5%. Material: PBMCs. These receptor sequences come from a man in his forties in good health and CMV-seronegative.

V is TRBV7-2 and J is TRBJ2-2; possibly TRBD1 for D (5 bases). The germline V gene encodes CDR1 SGHTA and CDR2 FQGNSA. The CDR3 runs 15 residues. V was pared by 4 bases and J by 1 base, with 10 bases between. The CDR3 region is CASSSGHQNTGELFF. CDR3 nucleotide sequence: TGTGCCAGCAGCTCCGGACATCAGAACACCGGGGAGCTGTTTTTT.

Here the CDR3 DNA reads TGTGCCAGCAGCTTACGAGGCTCCTACAATGAGCAGTTCTTC. Translation gives CASSLRGSYNEQFF. The V and J genes are TRBV5-6 and TRBJ2-1; no reliable D call. Germline V lookup: CDR1 SGHDT, CDR2 YYEEEE. The CDR3 sequence is 14 residues long. V was shortened by 2 bases and J by 0 bases, with 6 bases between the two germline ends.

The chain combines TRBV4-1 with TRBJ2-1; 11 bases line up with TRBD2. This CDR3 has 13 residues. V was clipped by 7 bases and J by 8 bases; unmatched bases: 4. The germline V gene encodes CDR1 MGHRA and CDR2 YSYEKL. CDR3 in DNA: TGCGCCAGCAAGGTAGCGGGAGGGGATGAGCAGTTCTTC. Encoded protein: CASKVAGGDEQFF.

The chain is built from TRBV7-2 and TRBJ1-2; possible D gene TRBD1, 6 bases. Trimming removed 1 base from V and 0 bases from J, with 9 bases in between. CDR3 length equals 15 residues. Per the germline V gene, CDR1 is SGHTA and CDR2 is FQGNSA. CDR3 sequence: CASSLGGQANYGYTF. The CDR3 DNA reads TGTGCCAGCAGCTTAGGGGGACAAGCTAACTATGGCTACACCTTC.

The DNA for the CDR3 is TGTGCCAGCAGGGGGGCTATCTCCTACAATGAGCAGTTCTTC. Its protein is CASRGAISYNEQFF. The V call is TRBV2, the J call TRBJ2-1; maybe TRBD1 (6 bases). In germline, CDR1 is SNHLY, CDR2 FYNNEI. CDR3 length equals 14 residues. V gave up 6 bases and J gave up 0 bases, with 9 bases separating them.

This clone was recorded only once. A junction end diverges from the germline sequence, so it may reflect a read error. This chain uses TRBV7-7 with TRBJ2-3, with 10 nucleotides matching TRBD2. The CDR3 runs to 16 residues. From germline, CDR1 is SSHAT and CDR2 FNYEAQ (reference sequence). This CDR3 is CASSQIPSGSADTQYF. DNA for the CDR3: TGTGCTAGCAGCCAAATCCCTAGCGGGAGTGCAGATACGCAGTATTTT.

The CDR3 sequence: CASSRGTYEQYF. CDR3 sequence (DNA): TGTGCCAGCAGCCGGGGTACCTACGAGCAGTACTTC. This chain joins TRBV27 and TRBJ2-7; a weak D match, TRBD2 (5 bases). This CDR3 is built from 12 residues. CDR1 and CDR2 from the germline V gene are MNHEY and SMNVEV (reference sequence). Trimming left V 6 bases short and J 2 bases short, with 8 bases between.

The chain recombines TRBV7-2 with TRBJ2-7; unclear D gene. CDR3 length equals 15 residues. Trimming pared 1 base from V and 0 bases from J, leaving 10 bases between. The V gene's germline CDR1 is SGHTA and CDR2 FQGNSA. CDR3: CASSLGGSSSYEQYF. As DNA, the CDR3 is TGTGCCAGCAGCTTAGGCGGCTCGAGCTCCTACGAGCAGTACTTC.

This clone was counted only a few times. The chain carries TRBV19 and TRBJ2-1; D might be TRBD1 (6 bases). The V end was cut by 3 bases, the J end by 4 bases, with 13 bases between. The CDR3 sequence is 15 residues long. Germline CDR1 is LNHDA and CDR2 is SQIVND (reference sequence). This chain's CDR3 is CASSIGQGIYNEQFF. The CDR3, as DNA: TGTGCCAGTAGTATCGGGCAGGGGATTTACAATGAGCAGTTCTTC.

The chain is built from TRBV6-5 and TRBJ1-4; maybe TRBD1 (5 bases). V was trimmed by 6 bases and J by 8 bases, leaving 13 bases between them. The length of the CDR3 is 13 residues. CDR1 and CDR2 (germline): MNHEY, SVGAGI. CDR3: CASRGRGGEKLFF. The CDR3 DNA reads TGTGCCAGCAGGGGACGGGGAGGAGAAAAACTGTTTTTT.

The chain employs TRBV4-2 and TRBJ2-7, with 9 bases lining up with TRBD2. The CDR3 spans 15 residues. CDR1 and CDR2 (germline): LGHNA, YNFKEQ. V dropped 1 base and J dropped 2; count of bases not matched to a gene: 3. CDR3 sequence (DNA): TGTGCCAGCAGCCAAGTAGCGGGAGTAACCTACGAGCAGTACTTC. It encodes CASSQVAGVTYEQYF.

V and J are TRBV5-4 and TRBJ2-1; TRBD2 aligns across 8 bases. After removal of 3 bases from V and 7 bases from J, the junction contained 12 bases not matched to a gene. The CDR3 is 16 amino acids. Per the germline V gene, CDR1 is SGHNT and CDR2 is YYREEE (reference sequence). In nucleotides, the CDR3 is TGTGCCAGCAGCTCCATGAAGGAGCGGGAGTTAAATGAGCAGTTCTTC. Translating it yields CASSSMKERELNEQFF.

CDR3 coding DNA: TGTGCCAGCAGTGTAGGGGCCGCCTACAATGAGCAGTTCTTC. Protein product: CASSVGAAYNEQFF. This chain connects TRBV25-1 to TRBJ2-1; maybe TRBD1 (5 bases). Per germline, CDR1 MGHDK and CDR2 SYGVNS. This CDR3 comprises 14 residues. Trimming removed 4 bases at V and 2 bases at J, with 9 bases between.

CDR3 DNA: TGCGCCAGCAGCCAAAATCCCGGACAGGGGAGGGAGACCCAGTACTTC. Residues: CASSQNPGQGRETQYF. V is TRBV4-1 and J is TRBJ2-5, with 9 nucleotides matching TRBD1. The CDR3 covers 16 residues. The germline gives CDR1 MGHRA, CDR2 YSYEKL. J gave up 5 bases and V 2 bases, and 9 bases lay outside the gene matches.

The chain uses TRBV5-1 and TRBJ1-6, with D possibly TRBD1 on 5 matching bases. The CDR3 is made up of 16 amino acids. Trimming stripped 2 bases from V and 5 bases from J, with 14 bases between. CDR1 and CDR2 from the germline V gene are SGHRS and YFSETQ. CDR3 coding DNA: TGCGCCAGCAGCTTTGGAGGGGATCCAAATAATTCACCCCTCCACTTT. As protein: CASSFGGDPNNSPLHF.

The rearrangement links TRBV7-3 to TRBJ1-4; 8 bases are a match to TRBD1. This CDR3 has 15 amino acids. The V gene end was trimmed by 2 bases and the J gene end by 7 bases; junction bases not matched to a gene: 6. The germline gives CDR1 SGHTA, CDR2 FQGTGA. CDR3 region: CASSLHPGQGEKLFF. The CDR3 DNA reads as TGTGCCAGCAGCTTACATCCCGGACAGGGTGAAAAACTGTTTTTT.

This clone was recorded once. This rearrangement joins TRBV9 to TRBJ1-4; the D gene is possibly TRBD1 (6 bases). The V gene's germline CDR1 is SGDLS and CDR2 YYNGEE. V gave up 4 bases and J gave up 7 bases, with 20 bases separating them. CDR3 length equals 16 residues. CDR3 nucleotide sequence: TGTGCCAGCAGCCCTCACGGGGGGGCAGTACTTGAAAAACTGTTTTTT. Its protein product is CASSPHGGAVLEKLFF.

The CDR3 here is CASSYSRGIEKLFF. CDR3 coding DNA: TGTGCCAGCAGTTACTCAAGAGGGATTGAAAAACTGTTTTTT. This chain joins TRBV6-5 and TRBJ1-4, with D unclear. CDR1 is MNHEY and CDR2 is SVGAGI in the germline V gene. Trimming shortened V by 0 bases and J by 7 bases, and 9 bases separated the two germline ends. The CDR3 runs 14 residues.

This clone was recorded only once. V usage is TRBV6-5 and J usage is TRBJ2-7; the match to TRBD1 covers 12 bases. The CDR3 extends over 15 amino acids. Germline lookup yields CDR1 MNHEY and CDR2 SVGAGI. V shed 6 bases, J shed 6 bases, and the junction held 9 bases outside the gene matches. The CDR3 DNA is TGTGCCAGCAGGGCACCGGGACAGGGGGCACTCGAGCAGTACTTC. Protein product: CASRAPGQGALEQYF.

The rearrangement uses TRBV5-8 and TRBJ1-5; TRBD1 is a possible D gene (5 bases). The germline V gene has CDR1 SGHTS and CDR2 YDEGEE. The CDR3 is 17 residues long. Trimming took 5 bases from V and 6 from J, leaving 24 bases between them. The CDR3: CASSSAQVRVSAQPQHF. The DNA for the CDR3 is TGTGCCAGCAGTTCCGCCCAGGTCAGGGTTTCCGCTCAGCCCCAGCATTTT.

The V call is TRBV6-1, the J call TRBJ2-5; possibly TRBD2 for D (7 bases). The CDR3 has 14 residues. Trimming stripped 4 bases from V and 5 bases from J, with 14 bases between. Per the germline V gene, CDR1 is MNHNS and CDR2 is SASEGT. The CDR3 here is CASSVQGGWETQYF. As DNA, the CDR3 is TGTGCCAGCAGTGTACAGGGAGGGTGGGAGACCCAGTACTTC.

Details on this clone: Its ends do not fully match the called genes, so a read error is possible. The chain has TRBV7-8 and TRBJ2-5; 11 bases match TRBD2. The CDR3 is 15 residues long. CDR1 is SGHVS and CDR2 is FQNEAQ in the germline V gene. The CDR3 region has the DNA TGTGCCAGCAGCGTAGCGGGAGGGCCTCAAGAGACCCAGTACTTC. This encodes CASSVAGGPQETQYF.

This clone came up once. V usage is TRBV11-2 and J usage is TRBJ2-7; maybe TRBD2 (5 bases). The CDR3 has 15 amino acids. Trimming took off 4 bases at V and 2 bases at J, with 15 bases between the two ends. Germline values: CDR1 SGHAT, CDR2 FQNNGV. CDR3 in DNA: TGTGCCAGCAGCTATTCGACACCCGGGGCCTACGAGCAGTACTTC. It is translated as CASSYSTPGAYEQYF.

The chain has TRBV10-3 and TRBJ1-2; 7 bases are a match to TRBD1. The CDR3 contains 14 residues. V was clipped by 0 bases and J by 7 bases; unmatched bases: 5. The V gene's germline CDR1 is ENHRY and CDR2 SYGVKD. The CDR3 region has the DNA TGTGCCATCAGTGAGTCCGAGGGGGCAGGTGGCTACACCTTC. It yields the protein CAISESEGAGGYTF.

This rearrangement joins TRBV7-2 to TRBJ2-6; D call uncertain. With 3 bases removed from V and 0 bases from J, the gap between germline ends came to 3 bases. This CDR3 spans 14 amino acids. Per germline, CDR1 SGHTA and CDR2 FQGNSA. Here the CDR3 reads CASSFGSGANVLTF. CDR3 DNA: TGTGCCAGCAGCTTCGGCTCTGGGGCCAACGTCCTGACTTTC.

The J gene is TRBJ1-3, the V gene TRBV25-1; D unclear. Trimming shortened V by 1 base and J by 0 bases, and 10 bases separated the two germline ends. The CDR3 length is 16 residues. Germline CDR1 MGHDK, CDR2 SYGVNS. CDR3 sequence (DNA): TGTGCCAGCAGTGAATCCCCCCGTCGCTCTGGAAACACCATATATTTT. This translates into CASSESPRRSGNTIYF.

This clone was detected a few times. The chain recombines TRBV11-2 with TRBJ2-7; D may be TRBD1 (5 bases). V lost 9 bases, J lost 2 bases, and 17 bases lay in between. The CDR3 length is 14 residues. Looked up from germline, CDR1 is SGHAT and CDR2 is FQNNGV. The CDR3 sequence: CASGAEPAAYEQYF. CDR3 in DNA: TGTGCCAGTGGGGCCGAGCCTGCCGCCTACGAGCAGTACTTC. Looking up the rest from reference TRBV11-2 and TRBJ2-7 gives the full variable domain: EAGVAQSPRYKIIEKRQSVAFWCNPISGHATLYWYQQILGQGPKLLIQFQNNGVVDDSQLPKDRFSAERLKGVDSTLKIQPAKLEDSAVYLCASGAEPAAYEQYFGPGTRLTVT.

This chain joins TRBV4-1 and TRBJ1-4; 7 positions match TRBD1. The trim removed 4 bases at V and 3 bases at J, leaving 2 bases unmatched. Germline CDR1 MGHRA, CDR2 YSYEKL. CDR3 size: 14 residues. CDR3 sequence reads: CASSLGQANEKLFF. In DNA, the CDR3 is TGCGCCAGCAGCCTCGGACAGGCTAATGAAAAACTGTTTTTT.